Below are 22 T cell receptor beta chains sequenced from a single sample in a study of CD8 T cells in ankylosing spondylitis. TCRdb ran MiXCR on the 5' RACE reads and lists one entry per CDR3 protein. The sample gives approximately 88,000 distinct CDR3 sequences, around 10% of which show up once; approximately 5.5% is in the top ten. Material: blood, either unsorted or a sorted T cell fraction (not recorded which). The receptors originated from a male donor with ankylosing spondylitis or in good health (not recorded which).

On this clonotype: A much bigger clone sits one base away, suggesting this may be a read error. This chain connects TRBV5-8 to TRBJ2-5; D is ambiguous. Germline CDR1 SGHTS, CDR2 YDEGEE. The CDR3 has 13 residues. CDR3: CVSSPSTRETQYF. CDR3 nucleotides: TGTGTCAGCAGCCCCTCCACCCGTGAGACCCAGTACTTC. The whole variable domain, remainder taken from reference TRBV5-8 and TRBJ2-5, is EAGVTQSPTHLIKTRGQQATLRCSPISGHTSVYWYQQALGLGLQFLLWYDEGEERNRGNFPPRFSGRQFPNYSSELNVNALELEDSALYLCVSSPSTRETQYFGPGTRLLVL.

The table lists this clonotype with many counts. The rearrangement joins TRBV27 to TRBJ2-7; D may be TRBD1 (6 bases). The CDR3 length is 13 residues. Germline V lookup: CDR1 MNHEY, CDR2 SMNVEV (reference sequence). The V and J ends lost 6 bases and 1 base respectively, with 10 bases between them. The CDR3 bases are TGTGCCAGCAGAGACAGGCCGTCCTACGAGCAGTACTTC. Its protein product is CASRDRPSYEQYF.

This clonotype has at least ten counts. This chain joins TRBV9 and TRBJ2-7; the match to TRBD1 covers 8 bases. The CDR3 contains 14 residues. Germline loops: CDR1 SGDLS, CDR2 YYNGEE. V shed 4 bases, J shed 3 bases, and the junction held 6 bases outside the gene matches. The CDR3 loop reads CASSPPGQDYEQYF. CDR3 nucleotides: TGTGCCAGCAGCCCCCCGGGACAGGACTACGAGCAGTACTTC.

In its sample, this clonotype was seen many times. This rearrangement joins TRBV7-2 to TRBJ2-1; 10 bases are shared with TRBD1. Germline trimming cut 4 bases from V and 6 bases from J; bases unmatched to any gene: 6. This CDR3 contains 15 residues. Germline V gene sequence: CDR1 SGHTA, CDR2 FQGNSA. The CDR3 nucleotides are TGTGCCAGCAGCTCAGGGACAGGGGTTCTCAATGAGCAGTTCTTC. It encodes CASSSGTGVLNEQFF.

This clonotype was counted at least ten times. The chain combines TRBV6-5 with TRBJ1-3; no clear D gene. Deletions cut 0 bases from V and 0 bases from J, with 3 bases between. The CDR3 extends over 14 amino acids. The V gene's germline CDR1 is MNHEY and CDR2 SVGAGI. The CDR3: CASSYSDSGNTIYF. The CDR3 region has the DNA TGTGCCAGCAGTTACTCCGACTCTGGAAACACCATATATTTT.

This clonotype was found many times. This chain connects TRBV11-1 to TRBJ1-1; no firm D call. Germline values: CDR1 SGHAT, CDR2 FQDESV (reference sequence). This CDR3 has 13 amino acids. Trimming took 5 bases from V and 0 from J, leaving 7 bases between them. CDR3 loop: CASSQRMNTEAFF. The CDR3, as DNA: TGTGCCAGCAGCCAGAGGATGAACACTGAAGCTTTCTTT. The variable domain in full, completed from reference TRBV11-1 and TRBJ1-1, reads EAEVAQSPRYKITEKSQAVAFWCDPISGHATLYWYRQILGQGPELLVQFQDESVVDDSQLPKDRFSAERLKGVDSTLKIQPAELGDSAMYLCASSQRMNTEAFFGQGTRLTVV.

The chain has TRBV5-6 and TRBJ1-2, with D perhaps matching TRBD1 (6 bases). This CDR3 contains 15 residues. CDR1 is SGHDT and CDR2 is YYEEEE in the germline V gene. The V gene lost 3 bases and the J gene lost 8 bases, with 20 bases spanning the gap. The CDR3 DNA follows: TGTGCCAGCAGCTCAGGACAGATCGGCTCTAGGGGCTACACCTTC. Residues: CASSSGQIGSRGYTF.

In this sample, this clonotype turned up many times. The chain has TRBV29-1 and TRBJ2-2; D gene uncertain. There are 12 residues in the CDR3. Trimming cost V 6 bases and J 4 bases, with 9 bases left between them. Germline V gene sequence: CDR1 SQVTM, CDR2 ANQGSEA. Here the CDR3 reads CSVATSTGELFF. The CDR3 DNA sequence: TGCAGCGTGGCGACGAGCACCGGGGAGCTGTTTTTT.

This clonotype came up many times. The chain couples TRBV20-1 to TRBJ1-3; D call uncertain. Germline V CDR1 and CDR2: DFQATT, SNEGSKA (reference sequence). The length of the CDR3 is 13 residues. The ends were cut back, 2 bases at V and 4 bases at J, with 9 bases in the middle. As DNA, the CDR3 is TGCAGTGCTAGACCGGGCCTCGGAAACACCATATATTTT. Its translation is CSARPGLGNTIYF.

This clonotype was seen ten or more times. The chain combines TRBV29-1 with TRBJ1-2; possible D gene TRBD1, 5 bases. The germline V gene has CDR1 SQVTM and CDR2 ANQGSEA. The CDR3 is 12 residues long. V dropped 5 bases and J dropped 6 bases, with 13 bases sitting between them. DNA of the CDR3: TGCAGCGTTCATCAGGGAACGGATGGCTACACCTTC. Protein product: CSVHQGTDGYTF.

On this clonotype itself: This may come from a read error, since a much larger clone is one base off. The J gene is TRBJ2-7, the V gene TRBV29-1, with D perhaps matching TRBD1 (6 bases). V gave up 5 bases and J gave up 0 bases, with 8 bases separating them. CDR1 SQVTM and CDR2 ANQGSEA come from the germline V gene. The CDR3 extends over 12 amino acids. The CDR3 region has the DNA TGCAGCGTTTCGGACAGCTCCTACGAGCAGTACTTC. It specifies CSVSDSSYEQYF.

This clonotype was counted many times. The chain uses TRBV20-1 and TRBJ2-1, with TRBD2 matching over 11 bases. Unmatched junction bases numbered 7, after V lost 6 bases and J lost 6 bases. Germline CDR1 is DFQATT and CDR2 is SNEGSKA (reference sequence). The CDR3 consists of 14 residues. CDR3 coding DNA: TGCAGTGCCCCCGGGACTAGCGGAACCAATGAGCAGTTCTTC. This sequence encodes CSAPGTSGTNEQFF.

This clonotype was recorded at least ten times. The V and J genes are TRBV11-1 and TRBJ2-3; D is perhaps TRBD1 (6 bases). V lost 5 bases and J lost 0, with 21 bases in between. The CDR3 has 18 residues. Germline V lookup: CDR1 SGHAT, CDR2 FQDESV (reference sequence). The chain's CDR3 is CASSQTSLWDISTDTQYF. The CDR3 DNA is TGTGCCAGCAGCCAAACATCTCTTTGGGACATAAGCACAGATACGCAGTATTTT.

This clonotype was seen repeatedly, ten times or more. The chain links TRBV28 to TRBJ2-7, with D perhaps TRBD2 (6 bases). From germline, CDR1 is MDHEN and CDR2 SYDVKM. CDR3 length: 13 residues. Trimming removed 7 bases from V and 5 bases from J, with 15 bases in between. The CDR3 reads CASTRVGGDEQYF. The CDR3 coding sequence is TGTGCCAGCACCCGGGTAGGAGGGGACGAGCAGTACTTC.

This clonotype was detected ten times or more. The CDR3 is CASSDRDRYEQYF. The DNA for the CDR3 is TGTGCCAGCAGCGACCGGGACAGATACGAGCAGTACTTC. The chain has TRBV5-4 and TRBJ2-7, with TRBD1 matching over 7 bases. The V gene's germline CDR1 is SGHNT and CDR2 YYREEE (reference sequence). The junction had 5 bases not matched to a gene; V was cut back by 4 bases and J by 4 bases. The CDR3 contains 13 residues.

Turning to this clonotype: This clone may be a read error of a much larger clone one base away. This chain connects TRBV24-1 to TRBJ1-2, with D perhaps matching TRBD1 (6 bases). Germline V gene sequence: CDR1 KGHDR, CDR2 SFDVKD. The CDR3 totals 17 residues. Trimming took off 2 bases at V and 4 bases at J, with 19 bases between the two ends. CDR3 residues: CATSDSATPAGAYGYTF. CDR3 in DNA: TGTGCCACCAGTGATTCAGCAACTCCGGCAGGGGCCTATGGCTACACCTTC.

This clonotype came up many times. The chain combines TRBV5-1 with TRBJ2-1, with a possible D match to TRBD1 (5 bases). V lost 0 bases to trimming and J lost 7 bases, with 17 bases between them. The CDR3 has 16 amino acids. Per germline, CDR1 SGHRS and CDR2 YFSETQ. Written as DNA, the CDR3 is TGCGCCAGCAGCTTGGAGTGGTTGTTAGGGGAAAATGAGCAGTTCTTC. It specifies CASSLEWLLGENEQFF.

This chain links TRBV7-8 with TRBJ1-1, with TRBD1 matching over 8 bases. This CDR3 region has 15 residues. V was pared by 5 bases and J by 2 bases, with 7 bases of the junction left unmatched. The germline CDR1 and CDR2 sequences are SGHVS and FQNEAQ. The CDR3 loop is CASSPRTGTNTEAFF. The CDR3 DNA sequence: TGTGCCAGCAGCCCGCGGACAGGGACCAACACTGAAGCTTTCTTT.

The V gene is TRBV6-5, the J gene TRBJ2-1; TRBD1 matches 9 bases. V lost 0 bases, J lost 13 bases, and 4 bases stayed unmatched. Germline assignment: CDR1 MNHEY and CDR2 SVGAGI. The CDR3 has 13 amino acids. The CDR3 nucleotides are TGTGCCAGCAGTTACTCAGGACAGGGGACCCAGTTCTTC. This encodes CASSYSGQGTQFF.

This clonotype has a count of ten or more. This chain uses TRBV6-6 with TRBJ2-7; 7 positions agree with TRBD1. V dropped 7 bases and J dropped 7; count of bases not matched to a gene: 10. CDR3 length: 13 amino acids. Germline V gene sequence: CDR1 MNHNY, CDR2 SVGAGI (reference sequence). The CDR3 here is CASNRGGGGEQYF. The CDR3 DNA follows: TGTGCCAGCAATAGAGGGGGCGGCGGGGAGCAGTACTTC.

Concerning this clonotype: A much larger clone differs by one base, so this may be a read error. The chain combines TRBV7-8 with TRBJ2-1, with a possible D match to TRBD2 (6 bases). This CDR3 is 12 amino acids long. Trimming pared 5 bases from V and 11 bases from J, leaving 13 bases between. In germline, CDR1 is SGHVS, CDR2 FQNEAQ. This chain's CDR3 is CASSQLGGKQFF. CDR3 nucleotide sequence: TGTGCCAGCAGCCAGTTGGGGGGTAAGCAGTTCTTC.

This clonotype was observed many times. The V call is TRBV5-1, the J call TRBJ2-1; D call uncertain. CDR3 length equals 14 residues. The V and J ends lost 0 bases and 4 bases respectively, with 8 bases between them. The germline V gene has CDR1 SGHRS and CDR2 YFSETQ. CDR3 sequence: CASSLAQGYNEQFF. CDR3 DNA sequence: TGCGCCAGCAGCTTGGCGCAAGGATACAATGAGCAGTTCTTC.